Below, 21 T cell receptor beta chains from the same sample are listed, as sequenced in a study of cytomegalovirus exposure and HLA in healthy donors. PCR primers comprised 60 Vbeta and 13 Jbeta primers. Produced via immunoSEQ multiplex PCR; TCRdb's table is partial and in-frame only. The table shows roughly 130,000 clones, with 70% to 85% occurring only once. Sequenced sample: PBMCs. These receptor sequences come from a boy aged 10-17 years in good health and CMV-seronegative.

This clone was detected a few times. This sequence joins TRBV6-5 and TRBJ1-1; a possible D gene is TRBD1 (6 bases). CDR3 length equals 14 residues. Germline V gene lookup returns CDR1 MNHEY and CDR2 SVGAGI. Deletions cut 2 bases from V and 0 bases from J, with 7 bases between. CDR3 nucleotide sequence: TGTGCCAGCAGTTACGGACAGATGAACACTGAAGCTTTCTTT. As protein: CASSYGQMNTEAFF.

The CDR3 loop reads CASSPFVGQANSPLHF. In DNA, the CDR3 is TGCGCCAGCAGCCCTTTCGTAGGACAGGCTAATTCACCCCTCCACTTT. This chain uses TRBV5-1 with TRBJ1-6; 7 nucleotides line up with TRBD1. This CDR3 is built from 16 residues. The ends lost 4 bases at V and 6 bases at J; junction bases unmatched: 10. Germline V CDR1 and CDR2: SGHRS, YFSETQ.

The V call is TRBV5-6, the J call TRBJ1-1; D not certain. Trimming removed 1 base from V and 3 bases from J, with 13 bases in between. Germline V CDR1 and CDR2: SGHDT, YYEEEE. The CDR3 extends over 15 amino acids. Written as DNA, the CDR3 is TGTGCCAGCAGCTTGTTTAGCAAATGGTACACTGAAGCTTTCTTT. Translating it yields CASSLFSKWYTEAFF. Combining the CDR3 with reference TRBV5-6 and TRBJ1-1 gives the whole variable domain DAGVTQSPTHLIKTRGQQVTLRCSPKSGHDTVSWYQQALGQGPQFIFQYYEEEERQRGNFPDRFSGHQFPNYSSELNVNALLLGDSALYLCASSLFSKWYTEAFFGQGTRLTVV.

This chain uses TRBV4-1 with TRBJ2-5; D unclear. V was trimmed by 0 bases and J by 3 bases, leaving 11 bases between them. CDR1 is MGHRA and CDR2 is YSYEKL in the germline V gene. The CDR3 totals 15 residues. This chain's CDR3 is CASSQDERREETQYF. The CDR3 bases are TGCGCCAGCAGCCAAGATGAACGGAGAGAAGAGACCCAGTACTTC.

As regards this clone: At one boundary the junction diverges from the germline segment, which might be a read error. This sequence joins TRBV10-3 and TRBJ2-1, with TRBD2 matching 15 bases. The CDR3 is made up of 15 amino acids. Germline V gene lookup returns CDR1 ENHRY and CDR2 SYGVKD. Written as DNA, the CDR3 is TGTGCCATCAGTGAGTCCAACGGACTAGCGGGAGGGCCTCTCTTC. It translates to CAISESNGLAGGPLF.

This clone was detected only a few times. The genes are TRBV6-5 and TRBJ1-1; D possibly corresponds to TRBD1 (6 bases). The CDR3 loop spans 14 amino acids. Germline V gene lookup returns CDR1 MNHEY and CDR2 SVGAGI. Trimming shortened V by 0 bases and J by 6 bases, and 11 bases separated the two germline ends. The CDR3 is CASSYSVGASEAFF. Written as DNA, the CDR3 is TGTGCCAGCAGTTACTCGGTGGGGGCTTCTGAAGCTTTCTTT.

This chain links TRBV2 with TRBJ1-6; maybe TRBD1 (6 bases). V lost 7 bases, J lost 5 bases, and 12 bases lay in between. The CDR3 consists of 14 residues. CDR1 is SNHLY and CDR2 is FYNNEI in the germline V gene. Here the CDR3 DNA reads TGTGCCAGCAACTCGGGACAAAATAATTCACCCCTCCACTTT. Protein: CASNSGQNNSPLHF.

With respect to this clone: Germline is not matched at one junction end, which may reflect a read error. V is TRBV2 and J is TRBJ2-7, with 7 bases matching TRBD1. This CDR3 has 13 residues. The germline CDR1 and CDR2 sequences are SNHLY and FYNNEI. CDR3 loop: CASNRDSLYEQYF. Here the CDR3 DNA reads TGTGCGAGCAACCGGGACAGCCTCTACGAGCAGTACTTC.

The chain employs TRBV5-1 and TRBJ2-7, with 8 bases identical to TRBD2. The V and J ends lost 3 bases and 3 bases, in that order; junction bases with no gene match: 5. In germline, CDR1 is SGHRS, CDR2 YFSETQ. The CDR3 contains 14 residues. CDR3 protein: CASSSRGGLYEQYF. The CDR3 DNA sequence: TGCGCCAGCAGCTCTCGGGGGGGCCTCTACGAGCAGTACTTC.

V gene TRBV9 combines with J gene TRBJ2-2; TRBD2 might be the D (5 bases). Germline assignment: CDR1 SGDLS and CDR2 YYNGEE. V was shortened by 0 bases and J by 6 bases, with 15 bases between the two germline ends. The CDR3 has 16 amino acids. CDR3 residues: CASSVAGRGGAGELFF. CDR3 bases: TGTGCCAGCAGCGTAGCTGGGAGAGGCGGCGCCGGGGAGCTGTTTTTT.

This chain uses TRBV7-3 with TRBJ1-6, with D perhaps matching TRBD1 (6 bases). With 5 bases removed from V and 10 bases from J, the gap between germline ends came to 12 bases. Per germline, CDR1 SGHTA and CDR2 FQGTGA. This CDR3 is built from 13 residues. The CDR3 DNA is TGTGCCAGCAGCGTTACAGGGAGCTCACCCCTCCACTTT. Translating it yields CASSVTGSSPLHF.

This chain uses TRBV7-6 with TRBJ2-7, with 11 bases that match TRBD2. This CDR3 region has 14 residues. Trimming at V came to 3 bases and at J to 2 bases, leaving 0 bases not matched to a gene. The germline V gene encodes CDR1 SGHVS and CDR2 FNYEAQ. This CDR3 is CASSLTSGAYEQYF. CDR3 coding DNA: TGTGCCAGCAGCTTGACTAGCGGGGCCTACGAGCAGTACTTC. Complete variable domain (other parts from reference TRBV7-6 and TRBJ2-7): GAGVSQSPRYKVTKRGQDVALRCDPISGHVSLYWYRQALGQGPEFLTYFNYEAQQDKSGLPNDRFSAERPEGSISTLTIQRTEQRDSAMYRCASSLTSGAYEQYFGPGTRLTVT.

This sequence joins TRBV7-9 and TRBJ2-7; D gene uncertain. Germline CDR1 and CDR2: SEHNR and FQNEAQ (reference sequence). The length of the CDR3 is 13 residues. V lost 1 base and J lost 5, with 9 bases in between. This chain's CDR3 is CASSLEWQNEQYF. The CDR3 DNA follows: TGTGCCAGCAGCTTAGAATGGCAGAACGAGCAGTACTTC.

This clone was observed a single time. The chain couples TRBV7-9 to TRBJ2-1, with D possibly being TRBD2 (5 bases). CDR1 and CDR2 (germline): SEHNR, FQNEAQ (reference sequence). CDR3 length equals 15 residues. Trimming took off 1 base at V and 3 bases at J, with 10 bases between the two ends. DNA of the CDR3: TGTGCCAGCAGCTTAGGGATGAGCGGCTACAATGAGCAGTTCTTC. Translating it yields CASSLGMSGYNEQFF.

The J gene is TRBJ2-1, the V gene TRBV4-3, with 12 bases that match TRBD2. This CDR3 contains 15 residues. Germline V CDR1 and CDR2: LGHNA, YSLEER. V lost 1 base and J lost 6; bases outside the gene matches: 1. Here the CDR3 reads CASSQGLAGVNEQFF. DNA for the CDR3: TGCGCCAGCAGCCAAGGACTAGCGGGAGTCAATGAGCAGTTCTTC.

The chain has TRBV27 and TRBJ1-4, with 7 bases matching TRBD1. The J segment lost 8 bases and the V segment lost 5 bases, leaving 11 bases of the junction unmatched. The CDR3 spans 15 residues. The germline V gene has CDR1 MNHEY and CDR2 SMNVEV (reference sequence). In DNA, the CDR3 is TGTGCCAGCAGTCCCTTGGACAGGCGAGGGGAAAAACTGTTTTTT. Residues: CASSPLDRRGEKLFF.

This chain uses TRBV14 with TRBJ1-2; 8 bases match TRBD1. V gave up 5 bases and J gave up 8 bases; unmatched junction bases: 7. This CDR3 comprises 13 residues. Germline V gene lookup returns CDR1 SGHDN and CDR2 FVKESK. Here the CDR3 reads CASSFQGARGYTF. DNA of the CDR3: TGTGCCAGCAGCTTCCAGGGGGCGCGGGGCTACACCTTC.

This clone was recorded a few times. This chain joins TRBV19 and TRBJ1-1; perhaps TRBD1 as D (5 bases). This CDR3 region has 14 residues. Trimming pared 2 bases from V and 5 bases from J, leaving 12 bases between. Germline CDR1 reads LNHDA; CDR2 reads SQIVND (reference sequence). For the CDR3, the DNA is TGTGCCAGTAGTATACAGGGTAGTCGGACTGAAGCTTTCTTT. It yields the protein CASSIQGSRTEAFF.

The chain uses TRBV4-2 and TRBJ1-6; D is ambiguous. The CDR3 is 16 residues long. Trimming took 2 bases from V and 10 from J, leaving 18 bases between them. The germline V gene has CDR1 LGHNA and CDR2 YNFKEQ. In DNA form, the CDR3 reads TGTGCCAGCAGCCAAATTCTGGGAGGTGGTGTGTCACCCCTCCACTTT. Translation gives CASSQILGGGVSPLHF.

This chain joins TRBV7-2 and TRBJ2-1; TRBD2 matches 9 bases. The CDR3 extends over 17 amino acids. The germline V gene has CDR1 SGHTA and CDR2 FQGNSA. V lost 2 bases to trimming and J lost 4 bases; unmatched junction nucleotides: 9. The CDR3 spells CASSLSGLAAEYNEQFF. CDR3 DNA: TGTGCCAGCAGCTTATCGGGACTAGCAGCAGAATACAATGAGCAGTTCTTC.

J is TRBJ1-2 and V is TRBV5-1, with D tentatively TRBD1 (6 bases). Germline V gene lookup returns CDR1 SGHRS and CDR2 YFSETQ. V was clipped by 5 bases and J by 0 bases, with 11 bases between them. The CDR3 extends over 14 amino acids. The CDR3, as DNA: TGCGCCAGCAGGATCCGGGACACTAACTATGGCTACACCTTC. It translates to CASRIRDTNYGYTF. The full variable domain, in which reference TRBV5-1 and TRBJ1-2 provide the parts outside the CDR3, is KAGVTQTPRYLIKTRGQQVTLSCSPISGHRSVSWYQQTPGQGLQFLFEYFSETQRNKGNFPGRFSGRQFSNSRSEMNVSTLELGDSALYLCASRIRDTNYGYTFGSGTRLTVV.